The T cell receptor (beta chain) under discussion was sequenced for a study of persistence of HIV-infected CD4 T cells. Study-wide context: Suppressive ART had lasted a median of roughly eight years.

This nonspecific control used anti-CD3/anti-CD28 bead stimulation of CD4+ T cells. Sorting selected CD4+ T cells upregulating both CD40 ligand and CD69. Undetectable plasma HIV-1 RNA below 50 copies/mL lasted at least 4 years. PBMCs were depleted of CD8+ T cells before stimulation. The libraries were made with immunoSEQ version 4 in survey mode. Assay: immunoSEQ multiplex PCR; the TCRdb copy retains only in-frame clones and omits some. The sample has 35,000 to 55,000 clones, about 87% seen once. There are 13 residues in the CDR3. V was trimmed by 5 bases and J by 3 bases, leaving 8 bases between them. This clone was observed once. The target antigen is unknown.

The chain combines TRBV12-3 or TRBV12-4 with TRBJ1-3; the D gene is possibly TRBD1 (6 bases). This receptor was obtained from an adult woman with HIV who was CMV-seropositive. This specimen consisted of CD4+ T cells sorted from PBMCs after approximately 18-hour stimulation, obtained from a patient who received antiretroviral therapy. Written as DNA, the CDR3 is TGTGCCAGCAGTCGGGACAATGGAAACACCATATATTTT. It specifies CASSRDNGNTIYF.